A single sample is the source of the 24 T cell receptor beta chains below, sequenced in a study of T cell responses to AZD1222 COVID-19 vaccine. Repertoires were generated with immunoSEQ multiplex PCR, while TCRdb's copy carries only in-frame clones and drops some. The table lists under 80,000 clones, around 82% of them singletons, with approximately 26% in the top ten. This specimen was peripheral blood, taken 28 days after the second AZD1222 dose. The origin of the receptors is an adult who received the AZD1222 COVID-19 vaccine.

The chain links TRBV28 to TRBJ1-2; perhaps TRBD1 as D (6 bases). CDR3 length: 13 residues. The germline V gene has CDR1 MDHEN and CDR2 SYDVKM. Trimming left V 2 bases short and J 2 bases short, with 6 bases between. CDR3 bases: TGTGCCAGCAGTTTAGGACAGAACTATGGCTACACCTTC. This gives the protein CASSLGQNYGYTF.

In the case of this clone: The sample contains more than one DNA sequence encoding this CDR3. The chain is built from TRBV27 and TRBJ2-1; no clear D gene. This CDR3 comprises 12 residues. Germline V lookup: CDR1 MNHEY, CDR2 SMNVEV (reference sequence). Trimming left V 4 bases short and J 7 bases short, with 8 bases between. In DNA form, the CDR3 reads TGTGCCAGCAGTTCCGTCCGTAATGAGCAGTTCTTC. Translating it yields CASSSVRNEQFF.

This clone was detected ten times or more. This chain uses TRBV7-9 with TRBJ2-2; the D gene is possibly TRBD1 (5 bases). CDR3 length equals 15 residues. In germline, CDR1 is SEHNR, CDR2 FQNEAQ (reference sequence). The V and J ends lost 1 base and 2 bases respectively, with 8 bases between them. CDR3 region: CASSLVQGNTGELFF. CDR3 DNA sequence: TGTGCCAGCAGCTTAGTTCAGGGTAACACCGGGGAGCTGTTTTTT.

The chain couples TRBV9 to TRBJ1-1, with a possible D match to TRBD1 (5 bases). Trimming took off 4 bases at V and 0 bases at J, with 13 bases between the two ends. From germline, CDR1 is SGDLS and CDR2 YYNGEE. The CDR3 runs to 15 residues. CDR3 coding DNA: TGTGCCAGCAGCCCTCAAGGGACGGTGAACACTGAAGCTTTCTTT. Amino acids: CASSPQGTVNTEAFF.

The chain links TRBV6-5 to TRBJ2-7, with D unclear. Germline values: CDR1 MNHEY, CDR2 SVGAGI. V dropped 4 bases and J dropped 5 bases, with 6 bases sitting between them. CDR3 length equals 11 residues. In DNA, the CDR3 is TGTGCCAGCAGTTTTCGGGACGAGCAGTACTTC. This codes for CASSFRDEQYF.

The V and J genes are TRBV7-2 and TRBJ2-7; the D gene is possibly TRBD1 (5 bases). The CDR3 extends over 14 amino acids. The V and J ends lost 5 bases and 0 bases respectively, with 11 bases between them. Germline V gene lookup returns CDR1 SGHTA and CDR2 FQGNSA. The CDR3 DNA is TGTGCCAGCAGCCTGGACAAGAGCTCCTACGAGCAGTACTTC. This translates into CASSLDKSSYEQYF.

This clone was counted a few times. The chain carries TRBV27 and TRBJ2-1, with a weak D call TRBD1 (5 bases). V was shortened by 6 bases and J by 6 bases, with 15 bases between the two germline ends. From germline, CDR1 is MNHEY and CDR2 SMNVEV (reference sequence). This CDR3 is 14 amino acids long. The CDR3 loop is CASRPGLQGNEQFF. The DNA of the CDR3 is TGTGCCAGCAGACCGGGCCTTCAGGGCAATGAGCAGTTCTTC.

This sequence joins TRBV11-2 and TRBJ2-7; 8 bases map to TRBD1. Trimming cost V 1 base and J 3 bases; bases outside gene matches: 5. The CDR3 covers 15 residues. CDR1 and CDR2 (germline): SGHAT, FQNNGV. The CDR3 reads CASSLGGTGGYEQYF. The CDR3 DNA is TGTGCCAGCAGCTTAGGAGGGACAGGAGGCTACGAGCAGTACTTC.

The chain joins TRBV3-1 (or the pseudogene TRBV3-2) to TRBJ1-1; no reliable D call. The CDR3 is 15 amino acids. The V and J ends lost 0 bases and 6 bases respectively, with 14 bases between them. Germline V lookup: CDR1 LGHDT, CDR2 YNNKEL (reference sequence). The CDR3 loop is CASSQEGRVSAEAFF. CDR3 coding DNA: TGTGCCAGCAGCCAAGAAGGTCGGGTGAGCGCTGAAGCTTTCTTT.

This clone was counted between two and nine times. The J gene is TRBJ2-7, the V gene TRBV18; 7 positions match TRBD2. This CDR3 spans 15 amino acids. Trimming at V came to 5 bases and at J to 4 bases, leaving 11 bases not matched to a gene. In germline, CDR1 is KGHSH, CDR2 LQKENI. The CDR3: CASSLTSGGGYEQYF. CDR3 in DNA: TGTGCCAGCTCATTGACATCGGGAGGTGGGTACGAGCAGTACTTC.

V is TRBV7-6 and J is TRBJ1-3; D is uncertain. Germline V lookup: CDR1 SGHVS, CDR2 FNYEAQ. There are 16 residues in the CDR3. Trimming stripped 1 base from V and 0 bases from J, with 10 bases between. In DNA, the CDR3 is TGTGCCAGCAGCTTAGGAGCGGGATTCTCTGGAAACACCATATATTTT. Translated, it gives CASSLGAGFSGNTIYF.

This clone was counted a single time. The same CDR3 is also encoded by other DNA sequences in this sample. V usage is TRBV4-1 and J usage is TRBJ1-5; D remains ambiguous. The CDR3 covers 17 residues. With 0 bases removed from V and 4 bases from J, the gap between germline ends came to 16 bases. The germline V gene encodes CDR1 MGHRA and CDR2 YSYEKL. The CDR3 DNA sequence: TGCGCCAGCAGCCAAGATATTCCAGGACCTATTAATCAGCCCCAGCATTTT. It codes for CASSQDIPGPINQPQHF.

The chain recombines TRBV7-2 with TRBJ2-3; 13 positions match TRBD2. V gave up 4 bases and J gave up 2 bases; unmatched junction bases: 3. The CDR3 totals 16 residues. Germline lookup yields CDR1 SGHTA and CDR2 FQGNSA. The CDR3 DNA is TGTGCCAGCAGCTCGGGACTAGCGGGATACACAGATACGCAGTATTTT. Residues: CASSSGLAGYTDTQYF.

This chain uses TRBV28 with TRBJ1-6; D is undetermined. The V and J ends lost 2 bases and 10 bases respectively, with 9 bases between them. Germline assignment: CDR1 MDHEN and CDR2 SYDVKM. The length of the CDR3 is 13 residues. Here the CDR3 DNA reads TGTGCCAGCAGTTTACGCGAGGACTCACCCCTCCACTTT. It translates to CASSLREDSPLHF.

The chain carries TRBV29-1 and TRBJ2-7; 8 nucleotides align to TRBD2. CDR1 and CDR2 from the germline V gene are SQVTM and ANQGSEA. The V and J ends lost 1 base and 3 bases, in that order; junction bases with no gene match: 5. This CDR3 spans 14 amino acids. CDR3 protein: CSVEGASGSYEQYF. In nucleotides, the CDR3 is TGCAGCGTTGAAGGTGCGAGCGGGAGCTACGAGCAGTACTTC.

The CDR3 spells CASSLSGSSYEQYF. As DNA, the CDR3 is TGTGCCAGCAGTTTATCAGGGTCCTCCTACGAGCAGTACTTC. V usage is TRBV28 and J usage is TRBJ2-7; tentative D call: TRBD1 (5 bases). Trimming removed 1 base at V and 0 bases at J, with 7 bases between. CDR1 and CDR2 from the germline V gene are MDHEN and SYDVKM. The CDR3 has 14 amino acids. The complete variable domain, with remaining parts taken from reference TRBV28 and TRBJ2-7, reads DVKVTQSSRYLVKRTGEKVFLECVQDMDHENMFWYRQDPGLGLRLIYFSYDVKMKEKGDIPEGYSVSREKKERFSLILESASTNQTSMYLCASSLSGSSYEQYFGPGTRLTVT.

This rearrangement joins TRBV5-1 to TRBJ2-3, with 7 bases that match TRBD2. The CDR3 covers 16 residues. The V gene end was trimmed by 0 bases and the J gene end by 3 bases; junction bases not matched to a gene: 7. Germline CDR1 and CDR2: SGHRS and YFSETQ. For the CDR3, the DNA is TGCGCCAGCAGCTTGGGGACGGGAGGAGGTACAGATACGCAGTATTTT. It specifies CASSLGTGGGTDTQYF. Together with reference TRBV5-1 and TRBJ2-3, the CDR3 gives the full variable domain: KAGVTQTPRYLIKTRGQQVTLSCSPISGHRSVSWYQQTPGQGLQFLFEYFSETQRNKGNFPGRFSGRQFSNSRSEMNVSTLELGDSALYLCASSLGTGGGTDTQYFGPGTRLTVL.

This chain connects TRBV28 to TRBJ1-6, with D possibly matching TRBD1 (6 bases). There are 16 residues in the CDR3. The V end lost 6 bases, the J end lost 7 bases, and 19 bases lay between the germline ends. Germline V gene sequence: CDR1 MDHEN, CDR2 SYDVKM. The CDR3: CASSVGGLPRNSPLHF. The DNA for the CDR3 is TGTGCCAGCAGCGTGGGGGGGCTACCGAGGAATTCACCCCTCCACTTT.

This chain's CDR3 is CASSFLDRGTNEKLFF. In DNA form, the CDR3 reads TGTGCCAGCAGTTTCCTTGACAGGGGAACTAATGAAAAACTGTTTTTT. The V and J genes are TRBV27 and TRBJ1-4; 8 bases match TRBD1. CDR1 and CDR2 (germline): MNHEY, SMNVEV (reference sequence). This CDR3 comprises 16 residues. The J segment lost 1 base and the V segment lost 3 bases, leaving 4 bases of the junction unmatched.

The rearrangement links TRBV27 to TRBJ2-7; D not certain. Germline loops: CDR1 MNHEY, CDR2 SMNVEV (reference sequence). The CDR3 extends over 14 amino acids. The ends were cut back, 3 bases at V and 1 base at J, with 10 bases in the middle. The CDR3, as DNA: TGTGCCAGCAGTTTTTCGGCCATTTCCTACGAGCAGTACTTC. The encoded protein is CASSFSAISYEQYF.

CDR3: CAISDLRGWDTEAFF. CDR3 in DNA: TGTGCCATCAGTGATCTTCGGGGATGGGACACTGAAGCTTTCTTT. The V call is TRBV10-3, the J call TRBJ1-1; D is ambiguous. CDR1 is ENHRY, CDR2 SYGVKD, per germline. The V end was cut by 3 bases, the J end by 3 bases, with 14 bases between. The CDR3 length is 15 residues.

V is TRBV29-1 and J is TRBJ2-1; possibly TRBD1 for D (6 bases). CDR1 and CDR2 from the germline V gene are SQVTM and ANQGSEA. Trimming shortened V by 5 bases and J by 7 bases, and 12 bases separated the two germline ends. This CDR3 spans 12 amino acids. For the CDR3, the DNA is TGCAGCGTTACTACAGGGAGAAATGAGCAGTTCTTC. Translated, it gives CSVTTGRNEQFF.

V gene TRBV5-6 combines with J gene TRBJ2-3; no clear D gene. Germline V gives CDR1 SGHDT, CDR2 YYEEEE. Trimming stripped 1 base from V and 2 bases from J, with 5 bases between. The CDR3 spans 13 residues. The CDR3 bases are TGTGCCAGCAGCTTGTACCACACAGATACGCAGTATTTT. This gives the protein CASSLYHTDTQYF.

V usage is TRBV2 and J usage is TRBJ1-2; TRBD1 agrees at 7 bases. The CDR3 covers 15 residues. Germline lookup yields CDR1 SNHLY and CDR2 FYNNEI. The ends lost 6 bases at V and 3 bases at J; junction bases unmatched: 10. The CDR3 spells CASSPFRGGDYGYTF. DNA for the CDR3: TGTGCCAGCAGCCCTTTCAGGGGGGGAGACTATGGCTACACCTTC.